These T cell receptor beta chains were read from a single sample in a study of blood T cell repertoires in COVID-19. Profiled with immunoSEQ multiplex PCR; TCRdb holds only in-frame clones, not every one. Of 90,000 to 120,000 clones listed, about nine tenths are singletons. The sample comprised peripheral blood. The source of these receptors is a woman under 40 with acute or convalescent COVID-19. The CDR3 runs from the conserved cysteine through the conserved F or W. Fields, in order: J gene, V gene, CDR3 protein.

J: TRBJ1-1; V: TRBV18; CDR3: CASSPTTENTEAFF
J: TRBJ1-4; V: TRBV27; CDR3: CASSSPRTGSKLFF
J: TRBJ2-5; V: TRBV14; CDR3: CASSQFGKQETQYF
J: TRBJ1-5; V: TRBV24-1; CDR3: CATSEVGQDDSNQPQHF
J: TRBJ1-1; V: TRBV6-4; CDR3: CASSARGGNTEAFF
J: TRBJ1-6; V: TRBV19; CDR3: CASSIDSTVGGSPLHF
J: TRBJ1-2; V: TRBV16; CDR3: CASSLGNWVTRYYGYTF
J: TRBJ1-3; V: TRBV4-2; CDR3: CASSQTRGNTIYF
J: TRBJ1-5; V: TRBV28; CDR3: CASSFSTGYQPQHF
J: TRBJ1-5; V: TRBV4-1; CDR3: CASSQDEGGYQPQHF
J: TRBJ2-7; V: TRBV4-3; CDR3: CASSQDPPPGGFEQYF
J: TRBJ1-5; V: TRBV6-1; CDR3: CASSEYHSSPSNQPQHF
J: TRBJ1-6; V: TRBV7-2; CDR3: CASSLVPGQENSPLHF
J: TRBJ2-1; V: TRBV18; CDR3: CASSPPGGVSNEQFF
J: TRBJ1-2; V: TRBV7-2; CDR3: CASSSHTGRRSGYTF
J: TRBJ2-2; V: TRBV5-8; CDR3: CASSLEGQNTGELFF
J: TRBJ2-2; V: TRBV19; CDR3: CASSRVAGELFF
J: TRBJ2-5; V: TRBV7-6; CDR3: CASSLVLAGAQETQYF
J: TRBJ1-1; V: TRBV19; CDR3: CASRTRGNTEAFF
J: TRBJ1-1; V: TRBV19; CDR3: CASRTGRRDTEAFF
J: TRBJ2-6; V: TRBV18; CDR3: CASSPWVAGNSGANVLTF
J: TRBJ1-2; V: TRBV7-9; CDR3: CASSLDWGGYGYTF
J: TRBJ1-3; V: TRBV5-1; CDR3: CASSLGGVGDTIYF
J: TRBJ2-3; V: TRBV7-2; CDR3: CASSFSGGAPVDTQYF
J: TRBJ2-5; V: TRBV15; CDR3: CATSGLAEETQYF
J: TRBJ2-7; V: TRBV5-6; CDR3: CASSLGQIHSYEQYF
J: TRBJ1-2; V: TRBV7-3; CDR3: CASSPGGGGDYGYTF
J: TRBJ2-7; V: TRBV6-2/TRBV6-3; CDR3: CASSYSLGTGSHEQYF
J: TRBJ1-2; V: TRBV28; CDR3: CASRRAGETDGYTF
J: TRBJ1-2; V: TRBV10-3; CDR3: CAISDGADPGYTF
J: TRBJ1-1; V: TRBV5-4; CDR3: CASRAWTAINTEAFF
J: TRBJ1-5; V: TRBV27; CDR3: CASSSDTGQGPQHF
J: TRBJ1-5; V: TRBV19; CDR3: CASSAPDRGLQPQHF
J: TRBJ1-4; V: TRBV7-9; CDR3: CASSSGGGGAHEKLFF
J: TRBJ1-1; V: TRBV6-5; CDR3: CASSLGQRGTEAFF
J: TRBJ1-1; V: TRBV11-2; CDR3: CASSLVFGPEGTEAFF